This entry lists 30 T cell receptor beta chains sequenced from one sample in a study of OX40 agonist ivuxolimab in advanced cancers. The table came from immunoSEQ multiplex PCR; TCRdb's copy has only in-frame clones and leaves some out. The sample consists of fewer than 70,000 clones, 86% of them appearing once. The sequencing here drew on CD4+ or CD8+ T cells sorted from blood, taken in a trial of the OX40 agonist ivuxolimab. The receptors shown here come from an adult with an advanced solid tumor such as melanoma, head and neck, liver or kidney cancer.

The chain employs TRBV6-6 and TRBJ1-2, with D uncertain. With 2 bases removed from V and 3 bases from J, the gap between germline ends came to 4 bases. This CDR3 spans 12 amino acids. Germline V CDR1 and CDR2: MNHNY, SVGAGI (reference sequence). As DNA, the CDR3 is TGTGCCAGCAGTTACGGGTACTATGGCTACACCTTC. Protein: CASSYGYYGYTF.

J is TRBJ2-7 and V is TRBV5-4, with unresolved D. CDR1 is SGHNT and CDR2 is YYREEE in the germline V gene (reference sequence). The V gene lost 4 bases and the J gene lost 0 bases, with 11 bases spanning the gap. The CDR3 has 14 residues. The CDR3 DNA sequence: TGTGCCAGCAGCAAGGAGTGGGGCTCCTACGAGCAGTACTTC. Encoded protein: CASSKEWGSYEQYF.

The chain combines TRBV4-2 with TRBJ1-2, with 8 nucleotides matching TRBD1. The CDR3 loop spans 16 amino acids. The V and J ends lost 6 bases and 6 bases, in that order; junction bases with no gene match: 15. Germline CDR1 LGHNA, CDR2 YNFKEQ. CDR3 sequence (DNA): TGTGCCAGCAGTTCCAACGACAGGGGTTTTTCAGATGGCTACACCTTC. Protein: CASSSNDRGFSDGYTF.

In nucleotides, the CDR3 is TGCGCCAGCAGGGACAGGGAAGCCGGGGAGCTGTTTTTT. This sequence encodes CASRDREAGELFF. The chain couples TRBV5-1 to TRBJ2-2, with 8 bases fitting TRBD1. J gave up 6 bases and V 5 bases, and 3 bases lay outside the gene matches. CDR1 is SGHRS, CDR2 YFSETQ, per germline. This CDR3 region has 13 residues.

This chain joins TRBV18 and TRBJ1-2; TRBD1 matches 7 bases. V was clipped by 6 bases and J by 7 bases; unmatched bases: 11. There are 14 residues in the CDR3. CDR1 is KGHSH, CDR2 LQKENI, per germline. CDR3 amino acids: CASSGNRGWSGYTF. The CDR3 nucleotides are TGTGCCAGCTCCGGCAACAGGGGCTGGTCTGGCTACACCTTC. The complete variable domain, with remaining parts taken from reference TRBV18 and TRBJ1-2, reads NAGVMQNPRHLVRRRGQEARLRCSPMKGHSHVYWYRQLPEEGLKFMVYLQKENIIDESGMPKERFSAEFPKEGPSILRIQQVVRGDSAAYFCASSGNRGWSGYTFGSGTRLTVV.

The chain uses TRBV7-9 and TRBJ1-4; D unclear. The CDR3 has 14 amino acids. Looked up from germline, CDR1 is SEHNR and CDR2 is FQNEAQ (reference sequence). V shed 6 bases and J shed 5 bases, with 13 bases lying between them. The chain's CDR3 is CASSYGSKNEKLFF. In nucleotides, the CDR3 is TGTGCCAGCAGTTATGGGTCAAAGAATGAAAAACTGTTTTTT.

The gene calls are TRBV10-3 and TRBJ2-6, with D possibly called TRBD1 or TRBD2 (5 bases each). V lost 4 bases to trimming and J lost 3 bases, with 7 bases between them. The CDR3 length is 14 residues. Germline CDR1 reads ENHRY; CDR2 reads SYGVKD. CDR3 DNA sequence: TGTGCCATCAGTGTGGGGGTTGGGGCCAACGTCCTGACTTTC. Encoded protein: CAISVGVGANVLTF.

CDR3 sequence reads: CASTSQGQGTEEQYF. The CDR3 coding sequence is TGCGCCAGCACCTCTCAAGGACAGGGGACGGAAGAGCAGTACTTC. J is TRBJ2-5 and V is TRBV5-1; 9 bases are a match to TRBD1. CDR3 size: 15 residues. Germline V gives CDR1 SGHRS, CDR2 YFSETQ. V dropped 6 bases and J dropped 11; count of bases not matched to a gene: 17.

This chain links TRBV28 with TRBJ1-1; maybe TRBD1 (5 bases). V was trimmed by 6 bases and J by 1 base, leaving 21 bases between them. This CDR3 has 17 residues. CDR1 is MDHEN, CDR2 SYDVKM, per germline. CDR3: CASSFFLGVPWNTEAFF. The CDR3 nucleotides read TGTGCCAGCAGCTTCTTCCTGGGGGTTCCGTGGAACACTGAAGCTTTCTTT.

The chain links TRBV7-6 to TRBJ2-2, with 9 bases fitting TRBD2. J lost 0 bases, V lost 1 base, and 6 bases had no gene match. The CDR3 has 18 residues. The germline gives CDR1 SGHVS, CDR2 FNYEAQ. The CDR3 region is CASSLVVAGEANTGELFF. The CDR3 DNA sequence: TGTGCCAGCAGCTTAGTAGTAGCGGGAGAAGCGAACACCGGGGAGCTGTTTTTT. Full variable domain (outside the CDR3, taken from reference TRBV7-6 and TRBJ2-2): GAGVSQSPRYKVTKRGQDVALRCDPISGHVSLYWYRQALGQGPEFLTYFNYEAQQDKSGLPNDRFSAERPEGSISTLTIQRTEQRDSAMYRCASSLVVAGEANTGELFFGEGSRLTVL.

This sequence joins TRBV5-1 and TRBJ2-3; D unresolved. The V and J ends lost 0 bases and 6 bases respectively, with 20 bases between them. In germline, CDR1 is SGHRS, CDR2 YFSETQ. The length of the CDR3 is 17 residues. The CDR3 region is CASSLVGRTNRPDTQYF. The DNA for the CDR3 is TGCGCCAGCAGCTTGGTAGGACGGACCAACCGGCCGGATACGCAGTATTTT.

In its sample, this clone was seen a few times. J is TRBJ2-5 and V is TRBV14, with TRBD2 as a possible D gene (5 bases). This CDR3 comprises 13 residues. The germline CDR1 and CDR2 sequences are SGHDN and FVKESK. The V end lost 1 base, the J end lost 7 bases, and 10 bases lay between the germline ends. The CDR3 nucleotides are TGTGCCAGCAGCCAAGGGACTTTTGGGACCCAGTACTTC. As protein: CASSQGTFGTQYF.

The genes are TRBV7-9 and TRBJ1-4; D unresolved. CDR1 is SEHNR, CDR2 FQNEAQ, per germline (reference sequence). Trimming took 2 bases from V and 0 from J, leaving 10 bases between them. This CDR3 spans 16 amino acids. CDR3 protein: CASSLRGSTTNEKLFF. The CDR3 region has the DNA TGTGCCAGCAGCTTAAGAGGGAGTACAACTAATGAAAAACTGTTTTTT.

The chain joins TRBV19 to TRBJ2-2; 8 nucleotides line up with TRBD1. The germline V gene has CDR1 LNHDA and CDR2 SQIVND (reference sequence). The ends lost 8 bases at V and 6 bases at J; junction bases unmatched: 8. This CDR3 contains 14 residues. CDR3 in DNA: TGTGCCAGTCAGGACAGGGCTTATGCCGGGGAGCTGTTTTTT. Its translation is CASQDRAYAGELFF. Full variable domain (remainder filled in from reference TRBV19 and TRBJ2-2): DGGITQSPKYLFRKEGQNVTLSCEQNLNHDAMYWYRQDPGQGLRLIYYSQIVNDFQKGDIAEGYSVSREKKESFPLTVTSAQKNPTAFYLCASQDRAYAGELFFGEGSRLTVL.

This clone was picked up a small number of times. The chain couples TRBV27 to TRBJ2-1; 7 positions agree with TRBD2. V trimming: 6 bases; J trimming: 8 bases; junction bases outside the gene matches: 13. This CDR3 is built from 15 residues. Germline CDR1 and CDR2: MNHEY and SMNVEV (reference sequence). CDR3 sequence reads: CASSSPGRAKHEQFF. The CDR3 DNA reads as TGTGCCAGCAGCTCGCCAGGGAGGGCCAAGCATGAGCAGTTCTTC.

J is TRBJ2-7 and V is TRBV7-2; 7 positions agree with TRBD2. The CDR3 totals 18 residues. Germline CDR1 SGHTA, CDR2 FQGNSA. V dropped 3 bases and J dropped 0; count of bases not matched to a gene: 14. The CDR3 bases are TGTGCCAGCAGCTTGGGGTGGACATGGGGCGGGAGCTCCTACGAGCAGTACTTC. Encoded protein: CASSLGWTWGGSSYEQYF.

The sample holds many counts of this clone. The CDR3 reads CSVEAQVSWNTEAFF. CDR3 nucleotide sequence: TGCAGCGTTGAAGCACAGGTTTCTTGGAACACTGAAGCTTTCTTT. J is TRBJ1-1 and V is TRBV29-1; maybe TRBD1 (5 bases). Looked up from germline, CDR1 is SQVTM and CDR2 is ANQGSEA. Trimming removed 1 base at V and 1 base at J, with 13 bases between. This CDR3 region has 15 residues.

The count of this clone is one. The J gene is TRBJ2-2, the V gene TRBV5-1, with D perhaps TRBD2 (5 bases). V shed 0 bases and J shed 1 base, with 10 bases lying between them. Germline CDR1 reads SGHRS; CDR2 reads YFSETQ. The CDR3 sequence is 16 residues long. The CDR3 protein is CASSLGRGKNTGELFF. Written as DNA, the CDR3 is TGCGCCAGCAGCTTGGGACGGGGAAAGAACACCGGGGAGCTGTTTTTT.

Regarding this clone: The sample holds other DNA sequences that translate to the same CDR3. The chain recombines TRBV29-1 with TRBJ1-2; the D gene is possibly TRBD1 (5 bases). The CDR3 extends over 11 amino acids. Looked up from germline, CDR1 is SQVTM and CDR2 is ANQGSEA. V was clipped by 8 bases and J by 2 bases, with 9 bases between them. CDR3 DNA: TGCAGCCTAGACAGAAACTATGGCTACACCTTC. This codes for CSLDRNYGYTF.

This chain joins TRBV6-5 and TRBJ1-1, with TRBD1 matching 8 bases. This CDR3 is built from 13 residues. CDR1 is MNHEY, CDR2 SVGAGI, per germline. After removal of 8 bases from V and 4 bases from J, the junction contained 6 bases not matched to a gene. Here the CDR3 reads CASGQGRGTEAFF. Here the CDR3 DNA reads TGTGCCAGCGGACAGGGAAGGGGCACTGAAGCTTTCTTT.

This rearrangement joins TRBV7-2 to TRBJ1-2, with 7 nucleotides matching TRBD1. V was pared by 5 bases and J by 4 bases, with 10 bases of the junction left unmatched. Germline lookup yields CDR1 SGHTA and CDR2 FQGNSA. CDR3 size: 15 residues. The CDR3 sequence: CASSPAGTEGYGYTF. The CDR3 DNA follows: TGTGCCAGCAGCCCGGCCGGGACAGAAGGCTATGGCTACACCTTC.

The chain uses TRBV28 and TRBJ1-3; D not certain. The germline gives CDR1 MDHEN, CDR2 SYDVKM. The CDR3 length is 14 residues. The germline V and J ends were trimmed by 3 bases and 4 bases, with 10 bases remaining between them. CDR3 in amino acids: CASSFLQLGNTIYF. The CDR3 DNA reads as TGTGCCAGCAGTTTCCTACAACTCGGAAACACCATATATTTT.

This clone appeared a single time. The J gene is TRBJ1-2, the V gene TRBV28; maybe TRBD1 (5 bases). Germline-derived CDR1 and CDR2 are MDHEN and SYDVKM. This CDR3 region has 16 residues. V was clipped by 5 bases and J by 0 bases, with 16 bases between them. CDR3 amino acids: CASSPKDMIANYGYTF. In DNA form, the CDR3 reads TGTGCCAGCAGTCCCAAGGACATGATAGCTAACTATGGCTACACCTTC.

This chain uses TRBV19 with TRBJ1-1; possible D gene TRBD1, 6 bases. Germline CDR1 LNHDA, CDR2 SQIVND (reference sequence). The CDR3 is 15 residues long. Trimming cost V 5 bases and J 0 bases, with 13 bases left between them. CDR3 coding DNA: TGTGCCAGTAGTCCGGGGGCGGGTATGAACACTGAAGCTTTCTTT. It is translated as CASSPGAGMNTEAFF.

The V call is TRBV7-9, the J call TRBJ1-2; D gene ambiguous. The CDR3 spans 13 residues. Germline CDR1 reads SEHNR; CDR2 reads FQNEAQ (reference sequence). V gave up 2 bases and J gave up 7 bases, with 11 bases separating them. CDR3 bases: TGTGCCAGCAGCTTAACGCCTGAACCTGGCTACACCTTC. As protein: CASSLTPEPGYTF.

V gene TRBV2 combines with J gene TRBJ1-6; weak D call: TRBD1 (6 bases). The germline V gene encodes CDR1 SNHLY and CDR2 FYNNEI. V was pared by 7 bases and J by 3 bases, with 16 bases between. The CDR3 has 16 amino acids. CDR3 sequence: CASTPNRQVYNSPLHF. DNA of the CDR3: TGTGCCAGCACTCCCAATCGACAGGTCTATAATTCACCCCTCCACTTT.

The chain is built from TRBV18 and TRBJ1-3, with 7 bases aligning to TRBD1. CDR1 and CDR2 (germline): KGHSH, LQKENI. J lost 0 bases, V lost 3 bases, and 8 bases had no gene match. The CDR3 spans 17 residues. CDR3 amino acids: CASSPQGQANSGNTIYF. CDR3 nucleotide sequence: TGTGCCAGCTCACCCCAAGGACAGGCAAACTCTGGAAACACCATATATTTT.

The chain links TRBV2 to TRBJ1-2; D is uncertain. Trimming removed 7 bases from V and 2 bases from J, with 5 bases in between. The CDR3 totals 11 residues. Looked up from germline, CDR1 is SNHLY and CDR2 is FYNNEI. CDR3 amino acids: CASTGNYGYTF. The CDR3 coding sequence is TGTGCCAGCACTGGGAACTATGGCTACACCTTC. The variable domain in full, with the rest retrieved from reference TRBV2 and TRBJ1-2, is EPEVTQTPSHQVTQMGQEVILRCVPISNHLYFYWYRQILGQKVEFLVSFYNNEISEKSEIFDDQFSVERPDGSNFTLKIRSTKLEDSAMYFCASTGNYGYTFGSGTRLTVV.

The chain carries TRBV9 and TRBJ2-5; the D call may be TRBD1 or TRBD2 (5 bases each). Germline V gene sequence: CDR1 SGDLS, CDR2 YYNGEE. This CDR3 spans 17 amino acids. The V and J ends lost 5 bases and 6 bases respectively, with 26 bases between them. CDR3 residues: CASRHQIPGPMGKTQYF. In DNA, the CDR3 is TGTGCCAGCAGACACCAAATACCGGGGCCTATGGGAAAGACCCAGTACTTC.

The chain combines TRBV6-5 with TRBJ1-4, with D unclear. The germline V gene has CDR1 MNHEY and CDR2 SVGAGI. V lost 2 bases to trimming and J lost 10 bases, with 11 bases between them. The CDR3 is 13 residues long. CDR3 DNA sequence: TGTGCCAGCAGTTACAAACCAGGCGGAAAACTGTTTTTT. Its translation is CASSYKPGGKLFF.